The present TCR beta chain was sequenced within a study of CD8 T cells in Susac syndrome (dated by TCRdb to about 2019). A note on the overall study: Whether CD8+ T cell activation and differentiation in Susac syndrome was antigen driven was tested using repertoire sequencing. The clonality of the CD8+ T cell repertoire was compared across 12 healthy donors, about 14 Susac syndrome patients and 15 multiple sclerosis patients.

Overall results and qualifications from the work: The number of individuals in the TCR sequencing and HLA analysis was acknowledged as relatively small.

As to this clonotype: Its recognized antigen is unknown. Base quality data are lacking; no much larger clone is found one base away.

RNA was extracted with the RNeasy kit and roughly 0.5 to 1 ug was reverse transcribed using random hexamers. TCR beta CDR3 regions were amplified with the immunoSEQ multiplex PCR assay covering 54 Vbeta and 13 Jbeta segments. To correct PCR amplification bias, a synthetic template baseline was used for both primer optimization and computational correction. On the authors' methods: Only productive sequences were kept, with reads annotated to V, D and J genes according to IMGT and analyzed in immunoSEQ Analyzer. To calculate clonality, Shannon entropy was normalized by log2 of the number of productive unique sequences and then subtracted from one. Public and private clones were assessed among the 100 most prevalent clones of each patient and control. Susac-specific clones were defined as absent from healthy and MS cohorts, over a thousand published viral clones and other ImmuneACCESS disease sequences. In-frame beta chains were kept once TCRdb had trimmed the public reads at Q25 with fastp and called clones with MiXCR. Entries are consolidated by CDR3 protein sequence, retaining the most common genes and DNA. TCRdb, not the authors, supplied the V and J calls. In all, the sample holds 100,000 to 150,000 distinct CDR3 sequences, and around 80% of those were seen once. 0.45% to 0.6% of the sample is taken by the ten largest.

CDR1 and CDR2 were assigned from the germline V gene (reference sequence) as SGHAT and FQDESV. The CDR3 starts with the cysteine, ends with the phenylalanine, and has 12 residues. Only the CDR3 region is kept as DNA, spanning 36 bases read in frame from base 1. V was cut back by 6 bases and J by 6 bases, leaving a gap of 10 bases between them. Peripheral blood CD8+ and CD4+ T cells from healthy donors, Susac syndrome patients and multiple sclerosis patients were profiled using high-throughput TCR beta sequencing. Treatment-naive patients with stable or active relapsing-remitting disease fulfilling revised McDonald criteria were used as multiple sclerosis controls. Bulk CD8+ and CD4+ T cells were purified by magnetic negative isolation, while CD8+ TEMRA cells were enriched using FACS. Blood was drawn into EDTA tubes, processed within 24 hours, and PBMCs were isolated by density gradient centrifugation. PBMCs intended for TCR sequencing were cryopreserved in liquid nitrogen and thawed later in a water bath at 37 degrees C. The sorted or isolated CD4+, CD8+ and CD8+ TEMRA cells had a purity of 90% or higher.

The chain links TRBV11-1 with TRBJ2-3, with the D gene not clear enough to name. Sequencing was performed on CD8+ T cells from PBMCs. This TCR came from a human donor with multiple sclerosis. The DNA sequence reads TGTGCCAGCAGACAAATGCCGGATACGCAGTATTTT. This sequence encodes CASRQMPDTQYF.